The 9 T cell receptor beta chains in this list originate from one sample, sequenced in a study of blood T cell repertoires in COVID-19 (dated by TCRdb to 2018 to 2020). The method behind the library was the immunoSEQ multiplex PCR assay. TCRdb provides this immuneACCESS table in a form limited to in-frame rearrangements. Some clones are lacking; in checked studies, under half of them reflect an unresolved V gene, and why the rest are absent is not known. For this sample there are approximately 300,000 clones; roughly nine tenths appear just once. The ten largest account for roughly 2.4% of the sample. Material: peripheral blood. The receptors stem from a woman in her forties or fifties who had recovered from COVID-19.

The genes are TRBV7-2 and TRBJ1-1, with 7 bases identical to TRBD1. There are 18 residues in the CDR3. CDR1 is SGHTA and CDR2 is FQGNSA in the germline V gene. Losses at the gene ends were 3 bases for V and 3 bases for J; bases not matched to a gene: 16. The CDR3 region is CASSFFNTGAPSDTEAFF. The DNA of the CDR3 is TGTGCCAGCAGCTTTTTCAACACAGGGGCCCCCTCGGACACTGAAGCTTTCTTT.

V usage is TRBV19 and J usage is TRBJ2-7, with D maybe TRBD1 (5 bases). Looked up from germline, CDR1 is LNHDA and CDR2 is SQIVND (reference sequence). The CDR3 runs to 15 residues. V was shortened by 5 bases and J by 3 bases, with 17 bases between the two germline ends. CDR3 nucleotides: TGTGCCAGTAGTCCAGTACATGGCAGGGTCTACGAGCAGTACTTC. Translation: CASSPVHGRVYEQYF. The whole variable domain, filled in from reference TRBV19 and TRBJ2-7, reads DGGITQSPKYLFRKEGQNVTLSCEQNLNHDAMYWYRQDPGQGLRLIYYSQIVNDFQKGDIAEGYSVSREKKESFPLTVTSAQKNPTAFYLCASSPVHGRVYEQYFGPGTRLTVT.

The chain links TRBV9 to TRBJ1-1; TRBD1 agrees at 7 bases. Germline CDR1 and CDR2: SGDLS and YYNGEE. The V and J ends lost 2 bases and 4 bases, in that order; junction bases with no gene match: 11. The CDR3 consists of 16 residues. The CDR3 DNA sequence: TGTGCCAGCAGCGTGCTACAGGGGTCAGGGAGCACTGAAGCTTTCTTT. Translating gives CASSVLQGSGSTEAFF.

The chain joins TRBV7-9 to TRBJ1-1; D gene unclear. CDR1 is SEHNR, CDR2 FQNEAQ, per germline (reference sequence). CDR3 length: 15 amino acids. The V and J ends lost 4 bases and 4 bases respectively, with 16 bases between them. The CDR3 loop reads CASSSTLAGSTEAFF. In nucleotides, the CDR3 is TGTGCCAGCAGCTCCACCCTAGCGGGATCCACTGAAGCTTTCTTT.

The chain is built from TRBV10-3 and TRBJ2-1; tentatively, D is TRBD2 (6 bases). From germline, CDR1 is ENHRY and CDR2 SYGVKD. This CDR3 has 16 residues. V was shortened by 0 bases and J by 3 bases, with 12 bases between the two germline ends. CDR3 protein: CAISESMAGSYNEQFF. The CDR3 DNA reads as TGTGCCATCAGTGAGTCTATGGCCGGGAGCTACAATGAGCAGTTCTTC.

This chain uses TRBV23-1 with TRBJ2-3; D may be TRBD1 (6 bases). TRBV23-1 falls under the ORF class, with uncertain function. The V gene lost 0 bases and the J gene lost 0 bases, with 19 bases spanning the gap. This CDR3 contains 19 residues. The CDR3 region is CASSQSRIPGQSSTDTQYF. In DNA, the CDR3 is TGCGCCAGCAGTCAATCCAGAATACCGGGACAATCTAGCACAGATACGCAGTATTTT.

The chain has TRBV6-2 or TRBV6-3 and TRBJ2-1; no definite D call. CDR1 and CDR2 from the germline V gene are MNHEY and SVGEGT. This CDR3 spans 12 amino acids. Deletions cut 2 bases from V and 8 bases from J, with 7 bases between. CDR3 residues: CASSYISYEQFF. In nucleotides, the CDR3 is TGTGCCAGCAGTTACATCTCGTATGAGCAGTTCTTC.

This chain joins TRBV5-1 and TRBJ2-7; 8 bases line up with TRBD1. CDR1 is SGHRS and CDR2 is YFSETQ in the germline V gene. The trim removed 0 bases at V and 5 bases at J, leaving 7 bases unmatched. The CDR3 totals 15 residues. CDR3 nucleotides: TGCGCCAGCAGCTTGGTCAGCAGGGGGCGCAACGAGCAGTACTTC. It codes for CASSLVSRGRNEQYF.

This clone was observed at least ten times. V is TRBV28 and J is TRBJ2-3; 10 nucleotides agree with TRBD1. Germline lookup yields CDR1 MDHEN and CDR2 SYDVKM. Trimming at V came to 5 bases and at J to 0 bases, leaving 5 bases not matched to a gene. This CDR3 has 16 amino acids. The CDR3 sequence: CASSTRTGGSTDTQYF. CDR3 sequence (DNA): TGTGCCAGCAGTACTAGGACAGGGGGGAGCACAGATACGCAGTATTTT.